This entry is about one TCR beta chain. No antigen is known for it. This record comes from a study of a mutant IDH1 vaccine in newly diagnosed glioma. Whole-study context: Treatment recipients were approximately 62% male and around 38% female, and their mean age was around 40 years. Patients had received radiotherapy, temozolomide, or both previously, most receiving both. General observations from the study: Apparently, pseudoprogression bore no relation to changes among the top peripheral T cell clonotypes.

The CDR3 loop spans 13 amino acids. Trimming removed 4 bases from V and 2 bases from J, with 8 bases in between. In germline, CDR1 is ENHRY, CDR2 SYGVKD. The time point here: week 35, safety follow-up. In the vaccine, a single dose held 300 ug of the mutant IDH1 20-mer peptide, along with topical imiquimod. Sequencing was performed with immunoSEQ multiplex PCR; in TCRdb, only in-frame clones are kept and a portion is missing. Of around 40,000 clones in the sample, 80% to 90% were seen once. This clonotype originated in a man aged 35 to 55 with glioma. V gene TRBV10-3 combines with J gene TRBJ1-1; D gene uncertain. The sequencing used PBMCs, collected from a glioma patient whose treatment included an IDH1 peptide vaccine. The CDR3 region has the DNA TGTGCCATCAGTGGAGGCTTAAACACTGAAGCTTTCTTT. Translating gives CAISGGLNTEAFF.